This T cell receptor beta chain was retrieved from a study of cytomegalovirus exposure and HLA in healthy donors (dated by TCRdb to the late 2010s). Concerning the study at large: An earlier analysis of about 530 of the donors reported under 300 Gb of sequence data and around 100 million unique TCR beta sequences obtained from about 200 million T cells. Class I and class II HLA loci were covered by the typing at four-digit resolution. Approximately 300 gigabases of sequencing data and 91 million or so unique TCR sequences made up an early release that covered fewer than 650 HLA-typed donors. An earlier analysis of 450 to 750 of the donors used high-throughput TCR beta sequencing to judge whether each TCR beta V gene segment behaved as functional or pseudogenic. The study aimed to test whether signatures of past pathogen exposure could be identified by cataloging public T cell receptors. Besides the first cohort of 666 subjects, a separate validation cohort made up of 90 to 150 different subjects was used. Typing coverage varied by locus: roughly 629-640 donors for A, B, C, DRB1 and DQB1; approximately 560 for DQA1; about 590 for DPA1; 450 to 480 for DPB1. A later analysis re-examined previously published TCR beta repertoires from more than 550 donors and added high-resolution HLA genotyping to investigate patterns of TCR occurrence. To predict cytomegalovirus infection status, the study brought together high-throughput TCR immunosequencing, statistical association of individual TCRs with disease status, and machine learning. A later genetic analysis used genome-wide SNP genotypes for about three fifths of the 666 donors, treating that subset as a discovery cohort. In the later analysis, no new phenotypic data were used to find candidate immune exposures; instead, reliance was placed on TCR beta sequences and their occurrence across donors. Of the roughly 400 genotyped donors, over 70% fell in the genetic ancestry cluster associated with self-reported Caucasian donors. Using immunosequencing, the study profiled T cell repertoires from about 610 subjects and related those repertoires to cytomegalovirus serostatus. Because of strong linkage in the cohort, 4 to 6 DR-DQ haplotypes were treated as single units for association and clustering. Every repertoire in the discovery cohort had been generated on one and the same sequencing platform. Donor age, sex, ethnicity and CMV serostatus were compiled together with the repertoire data. Among about 400 genotyped donors of the cohort, an average of around 250,000 unique TCR beta nucleotide sequences was sequenced per donor, of which about 18% were non-productive. The study at large found these results: Correlated functional status among segregating V segments might be attributable to linkage disequilibrium, but an unknown experimental factor could not be ruled out. The classifier was reported to diagnose cytomegalovirus status with high specificity and sensitivity in both the original cohort and the validation cohort. Several of the top co-occurrence clusters appeared to be linked to parvovirus B19, influenza, CMV and Epstein-Barr virus, according to a later analysis. V-gene and J-gene trimming of TCR beta chains was associated with a missense DCLRE1C variant in a later genetic analysis, and the association was replicated in an independent cohort. A further reported finding was that TCR beta sequences accurately predicted the HLA-A and HLA-B alleles for most subjects in the first cohort. According to the authors, the approach could potentially be generalized to other disease states and immunological phenotypes. Most TCR sequences were seen in very few donors, while some public TCRs were found in many individuals. When HLA alleles, especially DR and DQ, strongly co-occurred, attributing TCR associations to individual alleles was difficult. A later analysis found that TCR association rates varied across HLA loci, with DRB1 alleles showing the most associated TCRs and HLA-C alleles the fewest. Some IMGT-functional V segments, including TRBV6-2 and TRBV6-3, could not be distinguished by the 87-base-pair reads and were therefore excluded. Sequencing depth was assumed to be roughly uniform across donors in the presence/absence analyses, though that assumption may not hold. This cohort had only TCR beta chains sequenced, and the lack of alpha or paired-chain data limited which features could be detected. A few of the identified cytomegalovirus-associated TCR beta chains were confirmed in vitro to be specific for cytomegalovirus antigens. The earlier analysis of nearly 600 of the donors excluded fewer than 20 rarely observed V segments, including chromosome 9 orphons, because counts were too low. Because HLA typing was unavailable for some donors at each locus, only the typed subset was used in association tests. A cluster of highly shared sequence variants was judged likely to be a technical artifact of the sequencing pipeline. Broadly in line with IMGT annotations, most TCR beta V segments showed up in productive rearrangements about 90% or about 30% of the time in an earlier analysis of 587 of the donors. For the cohort, immune exposure information was limited to CMV serostatus. Compared with equally common non-associated chains, HLA-associated TCR beta chains in a later analysis were more clonally expanded and had lower generation probabilities. In a later analysis, most CMV-associated TCR beta chains were found to appear HLA-restricted, with HLA associations seemingly driven largely by CMV exposure. In the study, some 160 TCR beta chains were listed as associated with cytomegalovirus. Specific HLA alleles were associated with roughly 16,000 TCR beta sequences at a false discovery rate of 0.05 in a later analysis. Compared with the roughly 720-donor mean, donors in an Asian-associated ancestry cluster had fewer N-insertions in productive TCRs, according to a later genetic analysis.

The cohort consisted of hundreds of healthy bone marrow donors. At the time of sampling, every cohort member was nominally healthy, though immune exposures that went unrecorded were likely present. The donor tested CMV seronegative and was one of the 352 seronegative cohort members. Each donor provided a peripheral blood sample, and peripheral blood mononuclear cells were used for TCR beta sequencing. Genomic DNA was extracted from the blood cell samples with the Qiagen DNeasy Blood Extraction Kit. Library preparation used the immunoSEQ multiplex PCR assay. The multiplex PCR relied on a mix of 60 forward primers for TCR Vbeta segments and 13 reverse primers for TCR Jbeta segments. Amplification of the CDR3 region of rearranged TCR beta genes was performed with a multiplex PCR assay on genomic DNA. On the Illumina HiSeq System, the amplified TCR beta libraries were sequenced as 87-base-pair reads. The authors' analysis ran thus. A later analysis counted tens of millions of unique TCR beta chains across the 700 or so repertoires, and approximately 11 million of these chains were shared by at least two donors. Raw reads were error-corrected and collapsed into unique sequences with a nearest-neighbor algorithm that merged closely related sequences to remove PCR and sequencing errors. Alignment of CDR3 sequences to IMGT reference sequences was used to assign V, D and J gene segments. For a sequence to be retained, a match of at least six nucleotides to both a V gene segment and a J gene segment was required. Rearrangements were classified as productive when the CDR3 lacked stop codons and remained in frame with V and J, and all other rearrangements were classified as non-productive. Following IMGT convention, CDR3 was defined as the stretch from the second conserved V-encoded cysteine to the conserved J-encoded phenylalanine. The earlier analysis of 550 to 650 of the donors excluded any sequence lacking an unambiguous match to a single V gene segment. An earlier analysis of several hundred of the donors classified V segments as functional when productive rearrangements were above 56.7% and as segregating when the standard deviation between donors was above 5%. A statistical classification framework was built to diagnose cytomegalovirus status from the catalog of TCR beta chain sequences. V and J gene assignment, in a later analysis, came from comparing TCR nucleotide sequences with IMGT/GENE-DB human TR gene sequences. Using the TCRdist pipeline, a later analysis assigned CDR3 sequences along with most-parsimonious VDJ recombination scenarios. A later analysis defined each TCR beta chain by its CDR3 amino acid sequence plus V-gene family, and excluded reads lacking a unique V-gene family. As a way to deal with suspected cross-contamination and a sequencing artifact, a later analysis dropped roughly 620 nucleotide sequences that were highly shared and had low generation probability. A later analysis calculated a clonal expansion index for each public chain from normalized within-repertoire ranks of inferred template counts. In a later analysis, generation probabilities were computed with a VDJ recombination model fitted to out-of-frame rearrangements, and the resulting probabilities were checked against IGoR. In a later analysis, hypergeometric tests were used to score TCR-TCR, TCR-HLA and TCR-CMV co-occurrence, with a repertoire-size bias correction applied to TCR pairs. To estimate false discovery rates, a later analysis permuted the HLA or CMV assignments 20 times. A later analysis grouped co-occurring TCRs with DBSCAN, adding TCRdist sequence similarity when clustering within HLA-allele-positive subsets. Repertoires with fewer than 30,000 or more than 120,000 public chains were left out of co-occurrence clustering, as were several repertoires with anomalous nucleotide sharing. Held by TCRdb, this immuneACCESS table contains in-frame sequences only and omits some clones. Under half of the omission traces to an unresolved V gene where checked; the cause of the rest is unknown. From that table come the V and J calls and clone size; the DNA was used to work out D and trimming. The sample records a few hundred thousand clones, around three quarters of which are singletons. Clones ranked in the top ten supply 15% to 18% of the sample.

The CDR3 contains 12 residues, cysteine and phenylalanine counted. Only the CDR3 DNA stays, 36 bases, in frame from base 1. At the junction V is shortened by 10 bases and J by 2 bases, with 12 bases in between. Sequences WNHNN (CDR1) and SYGVQD (CDR2) are obtained from the germline V gene (reference sequence). About this clone: Its antigen is unknown. No base quality information exists; no much larger clone differs at one position.

The clonotype was recovered from a man aged 35-49 years in good health and CMV-seronegative. The sample was PBMCs. The rearrangement combines TRBV10-1 with TRBJ2-7, with the D gene uncertain. The DNA sequence is given as TGCGCCACTAAACGCGGCCCCTACGAGCAGTACTTC. This encodes CATKRGPYEQYF.